This T cell receptor (beta chain) was sequenced in a study of regulatory T cells in long-lasting Graves disease (dated by TCRdb to 2020 to 2022). Regarding the complete study: Newly diagnosed Graves' disease patients had taken antithyroid drugs for less than 3 months. A total of roughly 33 samples were covered by TCR sequencing, comprising roughly 13 persistent and about 20 newly diagnosed Graves' disease patients. This study used TCR sequencing and RNA sequencing of peripheral blood to compare persistent Graves' disease patients against newly diagnosed Graves' disease patients. The study was registered as a clinical trial and conducted in China.

To prepare the library, multiplex PCR was applied. TCRdb shows the sequencer as Illumina HiSeq 4000. CDR3 regions were amplified by Arm-PCR with iRepertoire HTBI primers to construct TCR beta libraries. Gel purification was performed on PCR products prior to sequencing. In the authors' own workflow: Across samples, some 62 TRBV and 13 to 15 TRBJ segments were identified and used for gene usage analysis of CDR3 amino acid clonotypes. Filtered high-quality paired reads were merged into contigs using COPE and FqMerger. Contigs were aligned with BLAST to IMGT TRBV, TRBD and TRBJ reference genes, and CDR3 was defined per IMGT. Highly expanded clones were defined as clonotypes with a frequency above 0.1%. Repertoire diversity was measured by Shannon entropy, and V-J evenness by the Gini coefficient. Clonotypes shared by more than one individual were considered public. Using fastp at Q25 and MiXCR, TCRdb reprocessed the public reads and kept productive beta chains. Every entry covers one CDR3 protein and lists the most common genes and DNA from its rows. The V and J calls reflect TCRdb's pipeline rather than the authors' work. This sample lists some 250,000 distinct CDR3 sequences; around 20% were detected once. The top ten constitute around 20% of the sample.

The sample's time point label, in plain terms: newly diagnosed GD, antithyroid drugs for less than 3 months. RNA was extracted from PBMCs in TRIzol for both TCR sequencing and RNA sequencing. The diagnosis of Graves' disease followed American Thyroid Association guidelines. The patients came from an endocrinology department in Xi'an, China. Each patient gave approximately 10 milliliters of peripheral blood, collected in an EDTA anticoagulant tube. Ficoll Paque Plus density gradient separation was used to isolate PBMCs, and no further T cell sorting was done. An Agilent 2100 Bioanalyzer and agarose gel were used to check RNA quality, while a NanoDrop 2000 measured RNA concentration. As for this clonotype: Its antigen is not yet known. This clone may be a read error of a much larger clone one base away.

On the study overall, not on this receptor specifically: The small sample size was acknowledged by the authors as a limitation that may reduce accuracy. Peripheral blood alone was examined, since thyroid tissue, which constituted the primary lesion, could not be accessed. Compared with newly diagnosed patients, patients with persistent Graves' disease had lower TCR Shannon entropy and fewer highly expanded clones, which suggests clonal expansion. Sequencing and analysis were restricted to the TCR beta chain. TRBV28, TRBJ1-2 and TRBJ2-5 were preferentially used in persistent disease, while TRBV20-1 and TRBJ2-1 were favored in newly diagnosed disease. More public clonotypes were shared among persistent patients (under 3,000) than among newly diagnosed patients (966).

As encoded in the germline V gene, CDR1 is SGHRS while CDR2 is YFSETQ. From its cysteine to its phenylalanine, the CDR3 spans 15 amino acids. The retained sequence is limited to the CDR3, 45 bases, with the frame set at the first base. The sequence came from a female donor with Graves disease. This chain is built from TRBV5-1 and TRBJ2-2; TRBD1 might be the D gene, on 6 matching bases. Sequenced material: peripheral blood mononuclear cells (PBMCs), taken at new diagnosis, from a patient treated with antithyroid drugs. In nucleotides, the sequence is TGCGCCAGCAATCCAGGGGATACCGCTGCCGGGGAGCTGTCTTTT. It specifies CASNPGDTAAGELSF.